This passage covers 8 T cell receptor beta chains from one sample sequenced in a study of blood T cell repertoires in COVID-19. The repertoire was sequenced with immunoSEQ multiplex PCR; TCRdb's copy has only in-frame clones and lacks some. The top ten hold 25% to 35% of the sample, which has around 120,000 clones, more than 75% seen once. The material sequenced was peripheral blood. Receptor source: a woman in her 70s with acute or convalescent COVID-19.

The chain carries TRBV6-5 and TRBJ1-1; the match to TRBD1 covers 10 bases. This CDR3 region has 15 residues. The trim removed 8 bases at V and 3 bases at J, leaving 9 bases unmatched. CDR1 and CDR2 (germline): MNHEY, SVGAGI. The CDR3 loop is CASGGWTGGYTEAFF. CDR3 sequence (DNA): TGTGCCAGCGGGGGGTGGACAGGGGGATACACTGAAGCTTTCTTT.

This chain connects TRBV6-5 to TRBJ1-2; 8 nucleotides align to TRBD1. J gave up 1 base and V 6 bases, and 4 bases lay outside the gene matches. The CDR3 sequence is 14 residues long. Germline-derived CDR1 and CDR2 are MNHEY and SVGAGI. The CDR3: CASSLDRVNYGYTF. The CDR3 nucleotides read TGTGCCAGCAGCCTGGACAGGGTTAACTATGGCTACACCTTC.

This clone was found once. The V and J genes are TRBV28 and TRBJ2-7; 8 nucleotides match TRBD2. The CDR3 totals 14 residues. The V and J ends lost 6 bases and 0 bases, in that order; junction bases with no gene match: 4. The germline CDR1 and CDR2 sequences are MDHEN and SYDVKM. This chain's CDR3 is CASSRGGASYEQYF. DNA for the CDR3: TGTGCCAGCAGCCGGGGGGGGGCCTCCTACGAGCAGTACTTC.

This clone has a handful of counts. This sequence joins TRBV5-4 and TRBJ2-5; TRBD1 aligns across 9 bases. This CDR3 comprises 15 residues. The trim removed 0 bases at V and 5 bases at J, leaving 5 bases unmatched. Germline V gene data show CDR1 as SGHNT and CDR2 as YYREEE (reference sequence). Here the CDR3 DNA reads TGTGCCAGCAGCTTGGGACAGGGGGAATGGGAGACCCAGTACTTC. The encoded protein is CASSLGQGEWETQYF.

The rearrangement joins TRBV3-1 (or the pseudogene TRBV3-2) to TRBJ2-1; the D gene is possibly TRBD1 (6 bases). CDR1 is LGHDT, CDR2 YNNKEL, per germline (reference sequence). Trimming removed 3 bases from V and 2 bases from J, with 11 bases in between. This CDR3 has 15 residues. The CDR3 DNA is TGTGCCAGCAGCCAGGGGGCCCCACCCTACAATGAGCAGTTCTTC. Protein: CASSQGAPPYNEQFF.

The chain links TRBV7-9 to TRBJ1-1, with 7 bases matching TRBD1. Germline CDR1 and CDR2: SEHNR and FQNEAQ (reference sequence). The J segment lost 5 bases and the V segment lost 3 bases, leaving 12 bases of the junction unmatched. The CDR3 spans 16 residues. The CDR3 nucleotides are TGTGCCAGCAGCTTCAAATACCTGACAGGGACGACTGAAGCTTTCTTT. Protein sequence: CASSFKYLTGTTEAFF.

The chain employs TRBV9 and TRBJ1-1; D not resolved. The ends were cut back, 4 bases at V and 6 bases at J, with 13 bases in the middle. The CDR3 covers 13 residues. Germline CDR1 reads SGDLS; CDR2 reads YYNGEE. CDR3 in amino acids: CASSPRRSPEAFF. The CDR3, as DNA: TGTGCCAGCAGCCCCCGGAGGAGCCCTGAAGCTTTCTTT.

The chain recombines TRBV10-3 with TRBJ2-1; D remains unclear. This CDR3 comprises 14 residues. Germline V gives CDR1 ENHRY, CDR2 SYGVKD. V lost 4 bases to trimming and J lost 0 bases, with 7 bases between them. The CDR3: CAISGGFSYNEQFF. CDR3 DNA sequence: TGTGCCATCAGTGGAGGTTTCTCCTACAATGAGCAGTTCTTC.